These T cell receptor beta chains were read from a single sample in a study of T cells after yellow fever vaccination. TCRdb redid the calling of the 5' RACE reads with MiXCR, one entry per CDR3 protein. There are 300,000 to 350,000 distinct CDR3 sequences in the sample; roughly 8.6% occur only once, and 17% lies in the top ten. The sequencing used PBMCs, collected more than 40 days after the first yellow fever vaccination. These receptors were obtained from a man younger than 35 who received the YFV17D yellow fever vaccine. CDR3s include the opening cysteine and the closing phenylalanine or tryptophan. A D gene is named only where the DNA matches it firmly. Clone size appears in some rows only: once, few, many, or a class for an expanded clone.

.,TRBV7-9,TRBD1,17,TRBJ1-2,TGTGCCAGCAGCTTAGATAGTAGGGCCGGGACAGAATATGGCTACACCTTC,CASSLDSRAGTEYGYTF
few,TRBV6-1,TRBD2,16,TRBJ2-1,TGTGCCAGCAGTATAGCGGGGGGCCGCCCCTACAATGAGCAGTTCTTC,CASSIAGGRPYNEQFF
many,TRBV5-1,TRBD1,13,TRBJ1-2,TGCGCCAGCAGCTTGGAGACAGGGTATGGCTACACCTTC,CASSLETGYGYTF
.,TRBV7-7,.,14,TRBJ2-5,TGTGCCAGCAGCGTGGACAGCCCTGGGAAGACCCAGTACTTC,CASSVDSPGKTQYF
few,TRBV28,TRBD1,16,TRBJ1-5,TGTGCCAGCAGTTGGGGTGACAGGGGCGAGAATCAGCCCCAGCATTTT,CASSWGDRGENQPQHF
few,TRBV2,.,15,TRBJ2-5,TGTGCCAGCAGTGAGGCCGGAATACCTCCGGAGACCCAGTACTTC,CASSEAGIPPETQYF
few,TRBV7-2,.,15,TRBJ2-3,TGTGCCAGCAGCTCTGGGGCAGCCCGGACAGATACGCAGTATTTT,CASSSGAARTDTQYF
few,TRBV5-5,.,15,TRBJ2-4,TGTGCCAGCAGCTTGGCCTGGCCGGCCAAAAACATTCAGTACTTC,CASSLAWPAKNIQYF
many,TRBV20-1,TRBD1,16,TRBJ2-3,TGCAGTGCTACCCTTCCTGGCAGGGGGCAGGCAGATACGCAGTATTTT,CSATLPGRGQADTQYF
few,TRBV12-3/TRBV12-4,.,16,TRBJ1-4,TGTGCCAGCAGTTCCACTCCCAGGGGCCCAAATGAAAAACTGTTTTTT,CASSSTPRGPNEKLFF
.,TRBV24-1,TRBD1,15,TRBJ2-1,TGTGCCACCAGTGCGGAAGACAGGGGGCGGGATGAGCAGTTCTTC,CATSAEDRGRDEQFF
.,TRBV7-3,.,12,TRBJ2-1,TGTGCCAGCGGGGGATCCTACAATGAGCAGTTCTTC,CASGGSYNEQFF
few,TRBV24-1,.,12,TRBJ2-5,TGTGCCACCAGTGACGTAGGGGAGACCCAGTACTTC,CATSDVGETQYF
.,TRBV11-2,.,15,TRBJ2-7,TGTGCCAGCAGCTTAGATCCGACAGGAGGATACGAGCAGTACTTC,CASSLDPTGGYEQYF
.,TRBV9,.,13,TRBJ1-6,TGTGCCAGCAGCGTAGTTGTTAATTCACCCCTCCACTTT,CASSVVVNSPLHF
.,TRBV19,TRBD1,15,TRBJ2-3,TGTGCCAGTAGTATATTCCGGACAGGGACAGATACGCAGTATTTT,CASSIFRTGTDTQYF
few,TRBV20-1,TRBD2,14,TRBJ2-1,TGCAGTGCTACCGGGACTAGCGGGGGGGCCAAGCCGTTCTTC,CSATGTSGGAKPFF
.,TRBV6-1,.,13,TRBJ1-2,TGTGCCAGCAGCCGACCCGGGGGAGTTGGCTACACCTTC,CASSRPGGVGYTF
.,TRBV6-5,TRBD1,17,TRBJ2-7,TGTGCCAGCAGTAACAGGACAGGGCGGTTACTCCCCTACGAGCAGTACTTC,CASSNRTGRLLPYEQYF
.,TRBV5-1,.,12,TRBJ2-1,TGCGCCAGCAGCTTGTTAGTCAATGAGCAGTTCTTC,CASSLLVNEQFF
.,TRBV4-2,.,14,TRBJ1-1,TGTGCCAGCAGCCAAGAATTGGCGAACACTGAAGCTTTCTTT,CASSQELANTEAFF
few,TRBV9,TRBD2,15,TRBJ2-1,TGTGCCAGTCAGGAGGGGACTAGCGGTTACAATGAGCAGTTCTTC,CASQEGTSGYNEQFF
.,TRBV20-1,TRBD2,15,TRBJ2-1,TGCAGTGCCAATAGTGGCAATAGCGGGGGGTCTGAGCAGTTCTTC,CSANSGNSGGSEQFF
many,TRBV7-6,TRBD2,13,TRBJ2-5,TGTGCCAGCAGCTGGGAGGGCCCGGAGACCCAGTACTTC,CASSWEGPETQYF
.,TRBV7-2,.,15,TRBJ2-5,TGTGCCAGCAGCTTTGTAGCGGCCCTCCAAGAGACCCAGTACTTC,CASSFVAALQETQYF
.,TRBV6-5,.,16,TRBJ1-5,TGTGCCAGCAGTTACACTCGGGTGGGTAGCAATCAGCCCCAGCATTTT,CASSYTRVGSNQPQHF
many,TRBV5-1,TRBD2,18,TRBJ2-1,TGCGCCAGCAGCTTGGCCTCCTCTAGCGGGGGACACTACAATGAGCAGTTCTTC,CASSLASSSGGHYNEQFF
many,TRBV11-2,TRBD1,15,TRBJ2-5,TGTGCCAGCAGCCGACAGGGCTGGGCGGAGGAGACCCAGTACTTC,CASSRQGWAEETQYF
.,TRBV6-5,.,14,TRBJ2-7,TGTGCCAGCAGTTACTTAAAACAGGGCTACGAGCAGTACTTC,CASSYLKQGYEQYF
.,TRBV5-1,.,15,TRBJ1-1,TGCGCCAGCAGCCCCGGGGGGGGGGGGAACACTGAAGCTTTCTTT,CASSPGGGGNTEAFF
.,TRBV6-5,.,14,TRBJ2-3,TGTGCCAGCAGTTACCCGAAGGACACAGCTACGCAGTATTTT,CASSYPKDTATQYF
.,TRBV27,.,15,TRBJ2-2,TGTGCCAGCAGTTTATCTAACCTAGTCACCGGGGAGCTGTTTTTT,CASSLSNLVTGELFF
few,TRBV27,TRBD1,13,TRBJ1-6,TGTGCCAGCAGTTCACAGGGGGACACACCCCTCCACTTT,CASSSQGDTPLHF
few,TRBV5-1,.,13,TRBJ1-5,TGCGCCAGCAGCTTTGAGGGCATTCAGCCCCAGCATTTT,CASSFEGIQPQHF
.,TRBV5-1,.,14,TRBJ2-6,TGCGCCAGCAGCTCCACGTCTGGGGCCAACGTCCTGACTTTC,CASSSTSGANVLTF
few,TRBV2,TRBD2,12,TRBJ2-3,TGTGCCAGCAGTGTGGCGGGGGGTACGCAGTATTTT,CASSVAGGTQYF
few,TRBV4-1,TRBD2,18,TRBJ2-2,TGCGCCAGCAGCTATTGGACTAGCGGGGGTGACTACACCGGGGAGCTGTTTTTT,CASSYWTSGGDYTGELFF
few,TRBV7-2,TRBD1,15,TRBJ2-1,TGTGCCAGCTGCGAGGACAGGGTCCTCTACAATGAGCAGTTCTTC,CASCEDRVLYNEQFF
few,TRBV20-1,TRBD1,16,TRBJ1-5,TGCAGTGCTAGAGATCGGGGACAGAATAGCAATCAGCCCCAGCATTTT,CSARDRGQNSNQPQHF
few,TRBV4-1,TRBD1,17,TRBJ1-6,TGCGCCAGCAGCCTGATGCCACAGGGGGCCGGTAATTCACCCCTCCACTTT,CASSLMPQGAGNSPLHF
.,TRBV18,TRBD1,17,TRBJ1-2,TGTGCCAGCTCGCCTAATCTGCCGGGACAGGGAAACTATGGCTACACCTTC,CASSPNLPGQGNYGYTF
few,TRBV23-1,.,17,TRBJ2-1,TGCGCCAGCAGTCAGCCTAGGGCGTACCTAACCTACAATGAGCAGTTCTTC,CASSQPRAYLTYNEQFF
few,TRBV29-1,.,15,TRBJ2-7,TGCAGCGTCGCCGGGGATCGGGACCTTCCTTATGAGCAGTACTTC,CSVAGDRDLPYEQYF
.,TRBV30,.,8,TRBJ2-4,TGTGCCTTGGGGGTTCAGTACTTC,CALGVQYF
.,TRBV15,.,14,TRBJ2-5,TGTGCCACCAGCAGAGATCCAGTACAAGAGACCCAGTACTTC,CATSRDPVQETQYF
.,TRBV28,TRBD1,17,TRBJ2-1,TGTGCCAGCAGTGAAAACCCCGGGACAGGGACATACAATGAGCAGTTCTTC,CASSENPGTGTYNEQFF
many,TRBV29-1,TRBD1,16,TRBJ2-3,TGCAGCATTGGACAGGGGCTCGGGGGGAACACAGATACGCAGTATTTT,CSIGQGLGGNTDTQYF
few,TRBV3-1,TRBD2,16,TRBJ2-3,TGTGCCAGCAGCCGCATGCTAGCGGGGGGGACAGATACGCAGTATTTT,CASSRMLAGGTDTQYF
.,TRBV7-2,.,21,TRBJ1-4,TGTGCCAGCAGCCAGCACTCGTATCAAGGTCGGGTTGGGACAACGAATGAAAAACTGTTTTTT,CASSQHSYQGRVGTTNEKLFF
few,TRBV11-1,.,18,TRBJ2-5,TGTGCCAGCAGCTTAGAAATGAGGAGTAGAATCCTTCAGGAGACCCAGTACTTC,CASSLEMRSRILQETQYF
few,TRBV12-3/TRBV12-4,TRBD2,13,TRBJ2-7,TGTGCCAGCAGTATCGGACTAGCGTACGAGCAGTACTTC,CASSIGLAYEQYF
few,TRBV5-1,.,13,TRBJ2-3,TGCGCCAGCAGCCCCTACCGCTCCGATACGCAGTATTTT,CASSPYRSDTQYF
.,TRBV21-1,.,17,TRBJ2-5,TGTGCCAGCAGCAAGGGTGCGGAGCGGGGGGTTCAAGAGACCCAGTACTTC,CASSKGAERGVQETQYF
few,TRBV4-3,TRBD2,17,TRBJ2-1,TGCGCCAGCAGCCAAGATCCCTCGGGGGGGGCAGTCCATGAGCAGTTCTTC,CASSQDPSGGAVHEQFF
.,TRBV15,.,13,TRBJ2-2,TGTGCCACCAGCAGAAGCAGGGCCGGGGAGCTGTTTTTT,CATSRSRAGELFF
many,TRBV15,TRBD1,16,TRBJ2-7,TGTGCCACCAGCGGGGGACAGGGGGCTTCATTCAACGAGCAGTACTTC,CATSGGQGASFNEQYF
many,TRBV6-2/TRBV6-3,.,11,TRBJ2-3,TGTGCCAGCAGCCAGACAGTTACGCAGTATTTT,CASSQTVTQYF
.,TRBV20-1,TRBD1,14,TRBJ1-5,TGCAGTGCTAGCGGGGGACAGGGGGTACAGCCCCAGCATTTT,CSASGGQGVQPQHF
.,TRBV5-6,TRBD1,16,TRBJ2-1,TGTGCCAGCACCTCCGGCCGGACAGGGTGGTTTGGGGAGCAGTTCTTC,CASTSGRTGWFGEQFF
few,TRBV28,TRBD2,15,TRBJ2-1,TGTGCCAGCAGTCCTCTAGCGGGGGGCTCCAATGAGCAGTTCTTC,CASSPLAGGSNEQFF